A single sample is the source of the 5 T cell receptor beta chains below, sequenced in a study of blood T cells in healthy people across ages. Primed by a sample-barcoded 5' primer and a J-beta primer mix, a second PCR proceeded for roughly 6 to 12 cycles. TCRdb passed the 5' RACE reads through MiXCR, listing each CDR3 protein once. The top ten hold under 35% of the sample, which has roughly 700,000 distinct CDR3 sequences, over 45% seen once. Sequenced sample: blood. These receptors all stem from a woman aged 60-75 years in good health.

This clonotype was observed a handful of times. The V call is TRBV29-1, the J call TRBJ2-1; D perhaps matches TRBD1 (5 bases). The germline CDR1 and CDR2 sequences are SQVTM and ANQGSEA. The CDR3 is 13 amino acids. V lost 4 bases, J lost 5 bases, and 12 bases lay in between. The CDR3 spells CSVAGYRDNEQFF. The CDR3 nucleotides are TGCAGCGTTGCAGGGTACCGCGACAATGAGCAGTTCTTC.

CDR3 nucleotides: TGTGCCAGCAGCAAGGGACAGTTGTACACCGGGGAGCTGTTTTTT. Its protein product is CASSKGQLYTGELFF. The V call is TRBV3-1, the J call TRBJ2-2; 7 nucleotides agree with TRBD1. The CDR3 loop spans 15 amino acids. Unmatched junction bases numbered 6, after V lost 5 bases and J lost 3 bases. Germline CDR1 reads LGHDT; CDR2 reads YNNKEL (reference sequence).

Only a few counts were recorded for this clonotype. The chain is built from TRBV18 and TRBJ1-6; D uncertain. The V and J ends lost 2 bases and 4 bases respectively, with 9 bases between them. This CDR3 region has 15 residues. Germline V gene sequence: CDR1 KGHSH, CDR2 LQKENI. CDR3 residues: CASSPSTAYNSPLHF. The CDR3 coding sequence is TGTGCCAGCTCACCAAGCACAGCTTATAATTCACCCCTCCACTTT. The full variable domain, in which reference TRBV18 and TRBJ1-6 provide the parts outside the CDR3, is NAGVMQNPRHLVRRRGQEARLRCSPMKGHSHVYWYRQLPEEGLKFMVYLQKENIIDESGMPKERFSAEFPKEGPSILRIQQVVRGDSAAYFCASSPSTAYNSPLHFGNGTRLTVT.

Only a few counts were recorded for this clonotype. This sequence joins TRBV20-1 and TRBJ2-5, with 7 bases that match TRBD2. Germline V CDR1 and CDR2: DFQATT, SNEGSKA (reference sequence). The CDR3 is 14 amino acids. The trim removed 5 bases at V and 11 bases at J, leaving 17 bases unmatched. The CDR3 DNA reads as TGCAGTGCTTCCCCCCCCAGCGGGAAAGGCGGGCAGTACTTC. Encoded protein: CSASPPSGKGGQYF.

This clonotype was detected only once. The genes are TRBV4-3 and TRBJ2-3, with 8 bases matching TRBD1. V shed 1 base and J 5 bases; nucleotides not matched to a gene: 11. This CDR3 contains 17 residues. CDR1 LGHNA and CDR2 YSLEER come from the germline V gene. CDR3 residues: CASSQGGGRGLGDTQYF. The CDR3 nucleotides are TGCGCCAGCAGCCAAGGGGGCGGCAGGGGGCTAGGAGATACGCAGTATTTT.